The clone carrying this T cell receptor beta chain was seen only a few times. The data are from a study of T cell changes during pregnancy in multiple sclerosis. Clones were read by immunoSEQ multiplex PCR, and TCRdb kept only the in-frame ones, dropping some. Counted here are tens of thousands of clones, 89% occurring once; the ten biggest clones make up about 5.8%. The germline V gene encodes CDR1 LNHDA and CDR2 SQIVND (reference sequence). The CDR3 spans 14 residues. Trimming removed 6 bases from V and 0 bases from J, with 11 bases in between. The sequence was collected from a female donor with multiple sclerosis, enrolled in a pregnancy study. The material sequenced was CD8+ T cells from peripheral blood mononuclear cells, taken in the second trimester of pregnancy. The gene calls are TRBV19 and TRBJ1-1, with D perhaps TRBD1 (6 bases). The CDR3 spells CASRSYRVNTEAFF. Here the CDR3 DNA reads TGTGCCAGTAGGTCCTACAGGGTGAACACTGAAGCTTTCTTT.